This paragraph reports one T cell receptor beta chain. Its cognate antigen is unknown. These data come from a study of cytomegalovirus exposure and HLA in healthy donors. Primers: 60 Vbeta forward and 13 Jbeta reverse. Here immunoSEQ multiplex PCR was the method, and the copy in TCRdb shows in-frame clones only, minus some. The sample contains roughly 180,000 clones, 82% of which appear only once. The CDR3 has 14 amino acids. Germline V gives CDR1 SGHVS, CDR2 FQNEAQ. V shed 6 bases and J 4 bases; nucleotides not matched to a gene: 5. Study observations and caveats: CMV serostatus was the sole immune exposure data available. A later analysis associated 16,951 TCR beta sequences with HLA alleles at a 0.05 false discovery rate.

The TCR comes from a man in his forties in good health and CMV-seronegative. Sequenced input: PBMCs. The chain has TRBV7-8 and TRBJ1-2; 10 bases are shared with TRBD1. The CDR3 region is CASRPRQGAYGYTF. CDR3 sequence (DNA): TGTGCCAGCAGGCCAAGACAGGGGGCCTATGGCTACACCTTC.